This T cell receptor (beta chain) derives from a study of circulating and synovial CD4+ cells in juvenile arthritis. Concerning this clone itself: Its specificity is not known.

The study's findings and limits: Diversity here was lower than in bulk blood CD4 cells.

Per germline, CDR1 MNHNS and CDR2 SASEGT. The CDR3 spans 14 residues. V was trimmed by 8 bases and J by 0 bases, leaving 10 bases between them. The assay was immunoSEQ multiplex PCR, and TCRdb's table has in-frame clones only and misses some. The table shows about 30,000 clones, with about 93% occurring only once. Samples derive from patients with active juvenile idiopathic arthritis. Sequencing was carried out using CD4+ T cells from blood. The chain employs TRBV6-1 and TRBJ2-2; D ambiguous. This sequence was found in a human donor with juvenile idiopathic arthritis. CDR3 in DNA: TGTGCCAGCCCGCCTACTCCGAACACCGGGGAGCTGTTTTTT. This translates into CASPPTPNTGELFF.